A single T cell receptor (beta chain) is shown here with its context. This clonotype was seen many times. Its antigen is still unknown. No base-level quality is on record; no much larger clone is a single base apart. This sample stems from a study of T cells in Graves' hyperthyroidism and ophthalmopathy (dated by TCRdb to between 2017 and 2020). About the full investigation: Peripheral blood was sampled at the time of initial diagnosis, prior to any treatment. TCR V-J signatures able to tell the groups apart were searched for in a discovery cohort of 90 to 100 patients, of whom 43 had Graves' ophthalmopathy and some 60 had stable Graves' hyperthyroidism. Prospective prediction of ophthalmopathy was tested in an independent validation cohort consisting of about 20 hyperthyroidism patients and more than 15 patients who later progressed to ophthalmopathy. For training and testing, the 110 or so patients in the discovery cohort were randomly divided in a 7:3 ratio. The study also compared thyroid tissue and blood T-cell repertoires from five or six Graves' hyperthyroidism patients. After sampling, hyperthyroidism patients received methimazole starting at 30 mg daily, and ophthalmopathy patients received high-dose intravenous methylprednisolone. The paper describes TCR Vbeta CDR3 sequencing of 135 peripheral blood samples, made up of 43 ophthalmopathy patients, around 78 hyperthyroidism patients and some 17 progressor patients.

The TCR beta CDR3 regions were amplified from the RNA transcripts. The first round of RT-PCR for the TCR CDR3 was performed with the HTBI primer set and the Qiagen OneStep RT-PCR kit. The libraries were constructed in a second round of multiplex PCR and then size-selected and purified. Libraries were sequenced paired-end with 100 bp reads on an Illumina HiSeq2000. On the authors' methods: SOAPnuke was used to process the raw data, throwing out any read that contained adapters or uncalled bases, had a mean Phred below 15, or lacked an exact constant-primer or identifier match. COPE v1.2.5 was used to merge high-quality paired reads, and clonotypes were defined as unique nucleotide sequences. MiTCR v1.1 was used to align the clonotypes against IMGT TRBV, TRBD and TRBJ reference segments. Analysis was restricted to V-J combinations with a frequency above 0.0001, which covered 99% to 99.2% of repertoires. A TCS score was defined as the ratio between F50 (clonal expansion) and ExV (chaos), using BLOSUM62-based TCRdist between CDR3 peptides within each V-J. Welch's t-statistics and random forest reduced roughly 530 V-J features to 13, which were used in a naive Bayes classifier (R e1071). TCRdb's own reprocessing of the public reads used fastp at Q25 and MiXCR and kept productive beta chains. Every distinct CDR3 protein forms one entry, paired with its most common genes and DNA. The V and J calls here are based on TCRdb, not the publication. This sample gives about 300,000 distinct CDR3 sequences in total; less than 30% of them show up just once. Of the sample, around 30% is held by the ten largest clones.

Study-level results and caveats: Blood samples also contained most of the expanded thyroid clonotypes (frequency above 0.001), which suggests that blood repertoires may reflect thyroid immune responses. No statistical method was used to set the sample size in advance, and investigators knew the group allocation. During validation, the model predicted progression to ophthalmopathy a median of about 6.5 months ahead of onset, with just under 71% sensitivity and about 72% specificity. Ophthalmopathy was separated from stable hyperthyroidism by a 13 V-J signature model, with around 90% sensitivity and roughly 81% specificity obtained in cross-validation and 80%/75% obtained in testing.

Hyperthyroidism patients were newly diagnosed, had a disease duration of under 2 months, and were aged 18 to 65 years. Exclusion was applied to patients with uncontrolled infections, other autoimmune diseases, pregnancy or lactation. Clinical symptoms, serum thyroxine and TRAb, thyroid ultrasound, and orbital computed tomography formed the basis for the diagnoses. Blood from progressor patients was drawn when they were first diagnosed with hyperthyroidism, before any ophthalmopathy symptoms appeared. PBMCs were separated from roughly 9.6 ml of fresh peripheral blood using Ficoll-Paque density gradient centrifugation. Progressor patients were defined as those initially diagnosed with Graves' hyperthyroidism in whom ophthalmopathy developed during follow-up. Total RNA was extracted using Trizol reagent, and RNA quality was assessed on an Agilent 2100 Bioanalyzer. CDR1 SNHLY and CDR2 FYNNEI are derived from the germline V gene. V loses 7 bases, J loses 2 bases, and the germline ends lie 18 bases apart. Including the terminal cysteine and phenylalanine, the CDR3 comprises 15 residues. Kept here is only the CDR3 DNA, which spans 45 bases and is read in frame from base 1.

The V and J genes are TRBV2 and TRBJ2-7; a tentative D match to TRBD1 spans 6 bases. Material for sequencing was blood. The receptor's source is a man aged 40-55 years with Graves' hyperthyroidism that later progressed to Graves' ophthalmopathy. CDR3 region: CASTRWQGMAYEQYF. The nucleotide sequence reads TGTGCCAGCACCCGATGGCAGGGGATGGCCTACGAGCAGTACTTC. Here the CDR3 is joined to the reference TRBV2 and TRBJ2-7 genes, and the full variable domain is: EPEVTQTPSHQVTQMGQEVILRCVPISNHLYFYWYRQILGQKVEFLVSFYNNEISEKSEIFDDQFSVERPDGSNFTLKIRSTKLEDSAMYFCASTRWQGMAYEQYFGPGTRLTVT.